The clone carrying this T cell receptor beta chain was found a few times. These data are taken from a study of T cell changes during pregnancy in multiple sclerosis. This table comes from immunoSEQ multiplex PCR, and its TCRdb copy is limited to in-frame clones, with some not included. The data show fewer than 40,000 clones, 90% seen once. The sequences come from CD8+ T cells from peripheral blood mononuclear cells, collected before pregnancy. The TCR comes from a female donor with multiple sclerosis, enrolled in a pregnancy study.

The CDR3 sequence: CASSVSGELFF. In DNA form, the CDR3 reads TGTGCCAGCAGCGTCTCCGGGGAGCTGTTTTTT. The rearrangement joins TRBV9 to TRBJ2-2; D unclear. The CDR3 is 11 residues long. Germline V gene data show CDR1 as SGDLS and CDR2 as YYNGEE. V was trimmed by 2 bases and J by 6 bases, leaving 2 bases between them.